The 23 T cell receptor beta chains below all came from one sample that was sequenced in a study of Graves' ophthalmopathy and Graves' hyperthyroidism. The authors amplified TCR beta CDR3 regions, and they did so from RNA transcripts for repertoire sequencing. The first-round RT-PCR employed HTBI primers together with the Qiagen OneStep RT-PCR kit. A multiplex PCR was then performed as the second round. TCRdb independently ran MiXCR on the multiplex PCR reads; one entry per CDR3 protein. The data hold approximately 700,000 distinct CDR3 sequences, with 35% to 50% observed a single time. Material: peripheral blood. Receptors originate from an adult man with Graves' ophthalmopathy.

As regards this clonotype: The missing conserved phenylalanine or tryptophan at the end of this CDR3 makes a read error likely. The rearrangement uses TRBV25-1 and TRBJ2-2, with D perhaps TRBD1 or TRBD2 (5 bases each). Germline V gene sequence: CDR1 MGHDK, CDR2 SYGVNS. V lost 6 bases, J lost 6 bases, and 20 bases lay in between. The CDR3 spans 16 residues. Here the CDR3 DNA reads TGTGCCAGCAGCGCCCGCTGGTTTTTGGGGGCCGGGGAGCTGTTTTAT. Its translation: CASSARWFLGAGELFY.

This clonotype was seen a handful of times. This chain joins TRBV12-3 or TRBV12-4 and TRBJ1-1; D might be TRBD1 (6 bases). V lost 5 bases, J lost 4 bases, and 14 bases lay in between. The CDR3 spans 14 residues. CDR3 protein: CASSEGGLGTEAFF. CDR3 sequence (DNA): TGTGCCAGCAGTGAAGGGGGGCTGGGCACTGAAGCTTTCTTT.

Turning to this clonotype: An end of the junction differs from the germline gene, which may be a read error. V is TRBV7-2 and J is TRBJ2-3; TRBD2 is a possible D gene (6 bases). The germline gives CDR1 SGHTA, CDR2 FQGNSA. There are 14 residues in the CDR3. DNA of the CDR3: TGTGCCAGCAGCATAGCGGACTACACAGATACGCAGTATTTT. As protein: CASSIADYTDTQYF.

This clonotype was counted ten times or more. The chain joins TRBV29-1 to TRBJ1-1; D might be TRBD1 (6 bases). CDR1 is SQVTM, CDR2 ANQGSEA, per germline. V lost 7 bases and J 2 bases, leaving 17 bases between the germline ends. The CDR3 contains 14 residues. CDR3 coding DNA: TGCAGCGCCAAGGGGGGAGCAGGAAACACTGAAGCTTTCTTT. Amino acid sequence: CSAKGGAGNTEAFF.

This clonotype has more than one count but fewer than ten. The chain couples TRBV14 to TRBJ2-7, with a weak D call TRBD1 (6 bases). Trimming took off 4 bases at V and 5 bases at J, with 18 bases between the two ends. CDR3 length: 15 amino acids. CDR1 and CDR2 (germline): SGHDN, FVKESK. CDR3 sequence (DNA): TGTGCCAGCAGCCCGGGTAGGGGGATCGTCCACGAGCAGTACTTC. Its translation: CASSPGRGIVHEQYF.

In regard to this clonotype: At one end, the junction sequence differs from germline, possibly due to a read error. This rearrangement joins TRBV4-2 to TRBJ2-7, with D perhaps being TRBD1 or TRBD2 (5 bases each). Germline V gene data show CDR1 as LGHNA and CDR2 as YNFKEQ. The CDR3 is 14 residues long. CDR3 DNA sequence: TGTGGCAGCAGCACCACAGGAGGCTCCTACGAGCAGTACTTC. Its protein is CGSSTTGGSYEQYF.

The rearrangement links TRBV10-3 to TRBJ1-1; D not resolved. Germline CDR1 reads ENHRY; CDR2 reads SYGVKD. This CDR3 has 13 residues. Between the trimmed V and J ends, which lost 5 bases and 0 bases, there was a span of 7 bases. The CDR3 region has the DNA TGTGCCATCAGTCTCAGCCTGAACACTGAAGCTTTCTTT. Its protein product is CAISLSLNTEAFF.

The V call is TRBV13, the J call TRBJ2-7; D possibly corresponds to TRBD1 (6 bases). The CDR3 covers 16 residues. V lost 0 bases, J lost 2 bases, and 14 bases lay in between. Germline values: CDR1 PRHDT, CDR2 FYEKMQ (reference sequence). The CDR3 DNA sequence: TGTGCCAGCAGCTTAGGCCATACAGGGAGAACCTACGAGCAGTACTTC. Translated, it gives CASSLGHTGRTYEQYF.

This clonotype occurred many times. The chain couples TRBV10-2 to TRBJ2-5; 7 nucleotides agree with TRBD1. The CDR3 extends over 13 amino acids. Germline assignment: CDR1 WSHSY and CDR2 SAAADI. Trimming at V came to 6 bases and at J to 5 bases, leaving 6 bases not matched to a gene. CDR3 nucleotide sequence: TGCGCCAGCAGGAGGGGGCAATGGGAGACCCAGTACTTC. It specifies CASRRGQWETQYF.

This chain connects TRBV9 to TRBJ1-4, with D uncertain. V lost 3 bases and J 7 bases, leaving 10 bases between the germline ends. CDR3 length: 13 amino acids. Germline CDR1 and CDR2: SGDLS and YYNGEE. This chain's CDR3 is CASSAGYGEKLFF. The CDR3 nucleotides read TGTGCCAGCAGCGCGGGGTACGGTGAAAAACTGTTTTTT.

This clonotype was seen ten or more times. This chain uses TRBV20-1 with TRBJ1-4; no firm D call. Deletions cut 2 bases from V and 4 bases from J, with 8 bases between. CDR1 and CDR2 from the germline V gene are DFQATT and SNEGSKA (reference sequence). The CDR3 runs to 13 residues. CDR3: CSARITLNEKLFF. CDR3 DNA sequence: TGCAGTGCTAGAATCACGCTTAATGAAAAACTGTTTTTT.

This clonotype was counted only a few times. The V call is TRBV19, the J call TRBJ1-5; TRBD1 aligns across 9 bases. V shed 5 bases, J shed 5 bases, and the junction held 10 bases outside the gene matches. The CDR3 is made up of 16 amino acids. Per germline, CDR1 LNHDA and CDR2 SQIVND (reference sequence). The CDR3 loop reads CASSPGQGSFYQPQHF. As DNA, the CDR3 is TGTGCCAGTAGTCCCGGACAGGGGTCATTCTATCAGCCCCAGCATTTT.

This clonotype was counted ten times or more. The V and J genes are TRBV2 and TRBJ2-7; a weak D match, TRBD2 (5 bases). V lost 4 bases to trimming and J lost 7 bases, with 20 bases between them. CDR3 length: 15 amino acids. CDR1 and CDR2 (germline): SNHLY, FYNNEI. The CDR3 loop reads CASSGPGETSGEQYF. The CDR3 coding sequence is TGTGCCAGCAGTGGACCCGGGGAAACTTCGGGTGAGCAGTACTTC. Combining the CDR3 with reference TRBV2 and TRBJ2-7 gives the whole variable domain EPEVTQTPSHQVTQMGQEVILRCVPISNHLYFYWYRQILGQKVEFLVSFYNNEISEKSEIFDDQFSVERPDGSNFTLKIRSTKLEDSAMYFCASSGPGETSGEQYFGPGTRLTVT.

V usage is TRBV12-3 or TRBV12-4 and J usage is TRBJ1-5; D possibly corresponds to TRBD1 (5 bases). The CDR3 is 14 residues long. V gave up 11 bases and J gave up 1 base, with 15 bases separating them. The CDR3, as DNA: TGTGCCTGGAGTGTTGGGGGGAGCAATCAGCCCCAGCATTTT. Translation: CAWSVGGSNQPQHF.

The V and J genes are TRBV7-2 and TRBJ2-7; the match to TRBD2 covers 7 bases. This CDR3 has 15 amino acids. V lost 0 bases, J lost 5 bases, and 7 bases stayed unmatched. From germline, CDR1 is SGHTA and CDR2 FQGNSA. The CDR3 region has the DNA TGTGCCAGCAGCTTAGCGGGAGGGTTTATAGACGAGCAGTACTTC. Amino acids: CASSLAGGFIDEQYF. Full variable domain (outside the CDR3, taken from reference TRBV7-2 and TRBJ2-7): GAGVSQSPSNKVTEKGKDVELRCDPISGHTALYWYRQSLGQGLEFLIYFQGNSAPDKSGLPSDRFSAERTGGSVSTLTIQRTQQEDSAVYLCASSLAGGFIDEQYFGPGTRLTVT.

This clonotype was counted only a few times. J is TRBJ2-7 and V is TRBV20-1; TRBD1 matches at 9 bases. CDR3 length: 14 residues. Per the germline V gene, CDR1 is DFQATT and CDR2 is SNEGSKA (reference sequence). V was pared by 6 bases and J by 5 bases, with 11 bases of the junction left unmatched. CDR3 region: CSARREQGANEQYF. DNA of the CDR3: TGCAGTGCCCGCAGAGAACAGGGGGCAAACGAGCAGTACTTC.

This clonotype was counted at least ten times. The genes are TRBV10-3 and TRBJ2-7, with 9 positions matching TRBD1. Trimming took 6 bases from V and 5 from J; bases not matched to a gene: 8. The CDR3 is 14 amino acids. CDR1 and CDR2 from the germline V gene are ENHRY and SYGVKD. The CDR3 DNA reads as TGTGCCATCAGCGGACAGGGGAGTCCCAACGAGCAGTACTTC. The encoded protein is CAISGQGSPNEQYF.

V gene TRBV25-1 combines with J gene TRBJ2-2; D unresolved. V gave up 6 bases and J gave up 0 bases, with 14 bases separating them. The CDR3 is 16 residues long. CDR1 and CDR2 from the germline V gene are MGHDK and SYGVNS. The CDR3 coding sequence is TGTGCCAGCAGCCCTCAAAGTCTCTCGAACACCGGGGAGCTGTTTTTT. Its translation is CASSPQSLSNTGELFF. Complete variable domain (other parts from reference TRBV25-1 and TRBJ2-2): EADIYQTPRYLVIGTGKKITLECSQTMGHDKMYWYQQDPGMELHLIHYSYGVNSTEKGDLSSESTVSRIRTEHFPLTLESARPSHTSQYLCASSPQSLSNTGELFFGEGSRLTVL.

This clonotype was observed a few times. This sequence joins TRBV7-9 and TRBJ1-2; D may be TRBD1 (5 bases). Per the germline V gene, CDR1 is SEHNR and CDR2 is FQNEAQ (reference sequence). The CDR3 covers 15 residues. Trimming stripped 6 bases from V and 4 bases from J, with 18 bases between. The DNA for the CDR3 is TGTGCCAGCAGTTTCTTATCCAGGGTACCCTATGGCTACACCTTC. It encodes CASSFLSRVPYGYTF.

The chain recombines TRBV19 with TRBJ2-6; D may match TRBD1 or TRBD2 (5 bases each). CDR3 length: 17 amino acids. Trimming removed 3 bases at V and 3 bases at J, with 15 bases between. Germline V gene data show CDR1 as LNHDA and CDR2 as SQIVND (reference sequence). The CDR3 here is CASSMSGGLVGANVLTF. CDR3 sequence (DNA): TGTGCCAGTAGTATGAGTGGGGGTTTAGTTGGGGCCAACGTCCTGACTTTC.

This chain links TRBV19 with TRBJ1-5; D may be TRBD1 (5 bases). V was pared by 3 bases and J by 2 bases, with 11 bases between. Germline lookup yields CDR1 LNHDA and CDR2 SQIVND (reference sequence). The length of the CDR3 is 15 residues. For the CDR3, the DNA is TGTGCCAGTAGTATGGGGGAATTGGGCAATCAGCCCCAGCATTTT. As protein: CASSMGELGNQPQHF.

The chain couples TRBV20-1 to TRBJ2-6; 9 bases match TRBD1. This CDR3 comprises 17 residues. The ends lost 5 bases at V and 10 bases at J; junction bases unmatched: 18. Germline loops: CDR1 DFQATT, CDR2 SNEGSKA (reference sequence). The CDR3 DNA reads as TGCAGTGCTTCGGGCGTAGGACAGGGGATAGAGGCTAACGTCCTGACTTTC. Its translation is CSASGVGQGIEANVLTF.

This chain connects TRBV5-1 to TRBJ2-1, with 12 bases matching TRBD2. The CDR3 covers 15 residues. With V trimmed by 3 bases and J by 3 bases, 1 base remained unmatched. Per germline, CDR1 SGHRS and CDR2 YFSETQ. CDR3 sequence (DNA): TGCGCCAGCAGCTCGACTAGCGGGAGCTACAATGAGCAGTTCTTC. Residues: CASSSTSGSYNEQFF.